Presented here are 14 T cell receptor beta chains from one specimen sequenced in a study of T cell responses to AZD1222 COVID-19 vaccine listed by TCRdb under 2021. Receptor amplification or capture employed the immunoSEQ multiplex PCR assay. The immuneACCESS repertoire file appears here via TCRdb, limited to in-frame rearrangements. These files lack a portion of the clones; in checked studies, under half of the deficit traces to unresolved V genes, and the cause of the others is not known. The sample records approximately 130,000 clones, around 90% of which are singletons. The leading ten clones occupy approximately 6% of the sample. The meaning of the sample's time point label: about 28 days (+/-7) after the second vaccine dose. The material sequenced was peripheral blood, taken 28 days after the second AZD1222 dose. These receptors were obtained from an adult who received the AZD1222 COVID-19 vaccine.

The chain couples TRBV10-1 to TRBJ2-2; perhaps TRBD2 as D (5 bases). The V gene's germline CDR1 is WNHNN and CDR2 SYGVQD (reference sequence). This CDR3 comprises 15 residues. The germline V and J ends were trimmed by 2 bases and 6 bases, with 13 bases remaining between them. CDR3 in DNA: TGCGCCAGCAGTGAGGAAGGCCACGGGGCCGGGGAGCTGTTTTTT. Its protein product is CASSEEGHGAGELFF.

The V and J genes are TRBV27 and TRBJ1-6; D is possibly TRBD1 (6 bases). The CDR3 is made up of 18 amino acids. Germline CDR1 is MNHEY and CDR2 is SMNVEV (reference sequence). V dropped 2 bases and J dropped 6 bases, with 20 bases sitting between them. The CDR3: CASSLTSVPGHFNSPLHF. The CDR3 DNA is TGTGCCAGCAGTTTAACCTCGGTGCCGGGACACTTTAATTCACCCCTCCACTTT.

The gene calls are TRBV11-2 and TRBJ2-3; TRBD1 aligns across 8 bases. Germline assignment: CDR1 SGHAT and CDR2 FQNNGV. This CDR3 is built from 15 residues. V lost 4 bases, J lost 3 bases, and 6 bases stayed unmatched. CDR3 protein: CASSSNRGETDTQYF. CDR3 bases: TGTGCCAGCAGCTCCAACAGGGGGGAGACAGATACGCAGTATTTT.

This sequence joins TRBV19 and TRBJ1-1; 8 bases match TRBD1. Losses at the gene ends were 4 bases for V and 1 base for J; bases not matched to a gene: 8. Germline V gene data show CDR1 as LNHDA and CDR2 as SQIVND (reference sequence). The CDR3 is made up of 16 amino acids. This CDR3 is CASSNTTQGGNTEAFF. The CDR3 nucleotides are TGTGCCAGTAGTAACACAACACAGGGGGGGAACACTGAAGCTTTCTTT.

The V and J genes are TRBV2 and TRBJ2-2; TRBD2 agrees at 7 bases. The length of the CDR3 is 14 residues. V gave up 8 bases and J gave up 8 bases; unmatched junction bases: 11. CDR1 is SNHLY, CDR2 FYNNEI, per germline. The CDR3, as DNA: TGTGCCAGCTCCCCGACGGGGGGAGCGGGGGAGCTGTTTTTT. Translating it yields CASSPTGGAGELFF.

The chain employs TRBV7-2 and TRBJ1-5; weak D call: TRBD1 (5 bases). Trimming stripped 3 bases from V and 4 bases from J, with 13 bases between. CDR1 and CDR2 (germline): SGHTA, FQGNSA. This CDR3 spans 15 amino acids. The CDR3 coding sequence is TGTGCCAGCAGCTTCATTGGGACCGAAAATCAGCCCCAGCATTTT. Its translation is CASSFIGTENQPQHF.

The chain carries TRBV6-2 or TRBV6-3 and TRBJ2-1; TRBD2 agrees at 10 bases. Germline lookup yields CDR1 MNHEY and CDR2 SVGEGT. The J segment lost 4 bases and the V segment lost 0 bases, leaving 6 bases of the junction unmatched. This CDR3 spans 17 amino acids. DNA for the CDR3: TGTGCCAGCAGTTACTCTGCTACTAGCGGGGCATACAATGAGCAGTTCTTC. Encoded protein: CASSYSATSGAYNEQFF.

The CDR3 here is CAITGTSGNTIYF. CDR3 nucleotides: TGTGCCATTACCGGGACCTCTGGAAACACCATATATTTT. The chain has TRBV10-3 and TRBJ1-3, with D maybe TRBD1 (5 bases). In germline, CDR1 is ENHRY, CDR2 SYGVKD. This CDR3 contains 13 residues. V was pared by 9 bases and J by 0 bases, with 9 bases between.

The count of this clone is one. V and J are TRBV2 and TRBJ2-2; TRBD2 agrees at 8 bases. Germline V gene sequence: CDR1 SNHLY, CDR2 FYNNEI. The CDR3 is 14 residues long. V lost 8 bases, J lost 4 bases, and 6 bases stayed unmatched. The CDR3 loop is CASGGLETTGELFF. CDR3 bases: TGTGCCAGCGGGGGACTAGAGACCACCGGGGAGCTGTTTTTT.

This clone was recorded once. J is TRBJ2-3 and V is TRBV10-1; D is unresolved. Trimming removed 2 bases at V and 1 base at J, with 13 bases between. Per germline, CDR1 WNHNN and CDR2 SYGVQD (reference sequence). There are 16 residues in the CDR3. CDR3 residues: CASSEASSSGTDTQYF. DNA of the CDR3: TGCGCCAGCAGTGAGGCGTCTAGTTCGGGCACAGATACGCAGTATTTT.

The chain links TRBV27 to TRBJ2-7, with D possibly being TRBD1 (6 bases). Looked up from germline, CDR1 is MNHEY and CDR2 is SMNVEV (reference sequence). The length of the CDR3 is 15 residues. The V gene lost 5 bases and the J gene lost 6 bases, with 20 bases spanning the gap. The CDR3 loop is CASSPRTVLRGEQYF. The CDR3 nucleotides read TGTGCCAGCAGTCCCCGGACAGTCCTTCGGGGCGAGCAGTACTTC.

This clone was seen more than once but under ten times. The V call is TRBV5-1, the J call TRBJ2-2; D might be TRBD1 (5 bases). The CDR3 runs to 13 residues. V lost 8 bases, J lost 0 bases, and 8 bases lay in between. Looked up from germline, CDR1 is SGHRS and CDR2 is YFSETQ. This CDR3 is CASETANTGELFF. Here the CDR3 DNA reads TGCGCCAGTGAGACAGCGAACACCGGGGAGCTGTTTTTT.

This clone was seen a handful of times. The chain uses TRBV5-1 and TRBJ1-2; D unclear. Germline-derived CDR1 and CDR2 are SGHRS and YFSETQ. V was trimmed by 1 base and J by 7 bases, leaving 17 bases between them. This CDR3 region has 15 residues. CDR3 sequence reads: CASSLRIEGTSGYTF. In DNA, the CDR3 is TGCGCCAGCAGCTTGCGGATCGAGGGTACGAGTGGCTACACCTTC.

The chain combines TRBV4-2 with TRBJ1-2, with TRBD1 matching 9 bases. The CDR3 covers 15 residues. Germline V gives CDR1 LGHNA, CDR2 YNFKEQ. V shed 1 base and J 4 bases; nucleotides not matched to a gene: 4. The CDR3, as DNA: TGTGCCAGCAGCCAAGCGGGACAGGGTGGCTATGGCTACACCTTC. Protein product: CASSQAGQGGYGYTF.